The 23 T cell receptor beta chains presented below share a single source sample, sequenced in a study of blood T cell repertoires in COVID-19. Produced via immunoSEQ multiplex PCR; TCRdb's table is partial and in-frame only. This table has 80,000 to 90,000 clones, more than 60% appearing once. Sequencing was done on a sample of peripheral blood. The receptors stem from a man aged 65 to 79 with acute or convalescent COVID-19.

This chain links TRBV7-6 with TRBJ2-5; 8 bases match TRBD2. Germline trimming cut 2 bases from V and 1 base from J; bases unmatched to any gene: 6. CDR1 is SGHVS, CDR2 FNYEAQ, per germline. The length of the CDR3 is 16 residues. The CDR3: CASSLKVAGPQETQYF. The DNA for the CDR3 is TGTGCCAGCAGCTTAAAGGTAGCGGGGCCCCAAGAGACCCAGTACTTC.

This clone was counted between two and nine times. CDR3 bases: TGTGATCTTTGCGGGGCAACTAATGAAAAACTGTTTTTT. Its translation: CDLCGATNEKLFF. The genes are TRBV6-6 and TRBJ1-4; D is ambiguous. CDR3 size: 13 residues. Germline CDR1 MNHNY, CDR2 SVGAGI (reference sequence).

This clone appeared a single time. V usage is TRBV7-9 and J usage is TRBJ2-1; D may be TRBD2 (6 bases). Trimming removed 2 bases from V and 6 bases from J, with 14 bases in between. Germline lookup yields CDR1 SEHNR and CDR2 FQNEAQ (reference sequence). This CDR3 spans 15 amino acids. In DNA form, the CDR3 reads TGTGCCAGCAGCTTACTCCCCCGGGACTCCAATGAGCAGTTCTTC. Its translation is CASSLLPRDSNEQFF.

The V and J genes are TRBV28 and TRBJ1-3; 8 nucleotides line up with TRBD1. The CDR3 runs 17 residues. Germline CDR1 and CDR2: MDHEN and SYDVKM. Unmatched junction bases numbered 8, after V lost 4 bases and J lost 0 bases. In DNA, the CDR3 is TGTGCCAGCAGTTCCGACAGGGGTTATTCCTCTGGAAACACCATATATTTT. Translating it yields CASSSDRGYSSGNTIYF.

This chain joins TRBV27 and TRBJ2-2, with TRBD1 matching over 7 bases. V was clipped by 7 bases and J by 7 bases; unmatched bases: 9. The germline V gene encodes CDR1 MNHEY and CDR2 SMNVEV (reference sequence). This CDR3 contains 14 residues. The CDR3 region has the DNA TGTGCCAGCACCAGGGACCCAGGGGGCGGGGAGCTGTTTTTT. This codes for CASTRDPGGGELFF.

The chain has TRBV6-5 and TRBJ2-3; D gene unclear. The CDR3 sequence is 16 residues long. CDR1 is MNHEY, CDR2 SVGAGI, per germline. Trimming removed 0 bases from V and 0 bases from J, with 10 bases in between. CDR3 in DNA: TGTGCCAGCAGTTACTCTTCCTTGACTAGCACAGATACGCAGTATTTT. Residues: CASSYSSLTSTDTQYF.

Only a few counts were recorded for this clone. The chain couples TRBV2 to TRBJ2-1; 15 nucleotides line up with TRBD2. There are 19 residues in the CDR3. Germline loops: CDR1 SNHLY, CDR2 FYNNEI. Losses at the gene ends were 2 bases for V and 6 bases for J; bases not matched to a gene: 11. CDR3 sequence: CASSEITGLAGGQGNEQFF. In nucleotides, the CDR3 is TGTGCCAGCAGTGAAATTACGGGACTAGCGGGGGGACAGGGCAATGAGCAGTTCTTC.

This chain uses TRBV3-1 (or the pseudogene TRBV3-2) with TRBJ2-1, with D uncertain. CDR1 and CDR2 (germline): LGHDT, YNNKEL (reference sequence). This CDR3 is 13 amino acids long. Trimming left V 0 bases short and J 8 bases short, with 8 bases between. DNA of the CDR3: TGTGCCAGCAGCCAAGATATGGGCGATGAGCAGTTCTTC. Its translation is CASSQDMGDEQFF.

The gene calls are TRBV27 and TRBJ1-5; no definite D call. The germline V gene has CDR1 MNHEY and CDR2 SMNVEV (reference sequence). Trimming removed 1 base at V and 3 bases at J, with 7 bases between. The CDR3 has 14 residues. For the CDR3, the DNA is TGTGCCAGCAGTTTATACGGGATCAATCAGCCCCAGCATTTT. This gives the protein CASSLYGINQPQHF.

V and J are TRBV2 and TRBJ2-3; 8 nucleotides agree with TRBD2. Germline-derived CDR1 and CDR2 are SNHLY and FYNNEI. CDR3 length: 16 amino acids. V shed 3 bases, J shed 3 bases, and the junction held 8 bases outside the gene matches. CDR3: CASSELRGAPTDTQYF. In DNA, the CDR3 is TGTGCCAGCAGTGAGTTGCGGGGGGCTCCGACAGATACGCAGTATTTT.

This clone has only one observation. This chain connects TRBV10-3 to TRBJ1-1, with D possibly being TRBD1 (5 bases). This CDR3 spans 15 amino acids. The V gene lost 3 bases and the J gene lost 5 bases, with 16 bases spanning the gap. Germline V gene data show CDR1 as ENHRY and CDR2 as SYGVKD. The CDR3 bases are TGTGCCATCAGTGACTCGGGGACTAAGGAGACTGAAGCTTTCTTT. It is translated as CAISDSGTKETEAFF.

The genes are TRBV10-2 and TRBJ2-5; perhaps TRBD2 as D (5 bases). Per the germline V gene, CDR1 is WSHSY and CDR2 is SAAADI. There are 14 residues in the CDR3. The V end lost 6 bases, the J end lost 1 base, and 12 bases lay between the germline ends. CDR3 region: CASRARLIQETQYF. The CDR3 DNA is TGCGCCAGCAGAGCCCGACTAATCCAAGAGACCCAGTACTTC.

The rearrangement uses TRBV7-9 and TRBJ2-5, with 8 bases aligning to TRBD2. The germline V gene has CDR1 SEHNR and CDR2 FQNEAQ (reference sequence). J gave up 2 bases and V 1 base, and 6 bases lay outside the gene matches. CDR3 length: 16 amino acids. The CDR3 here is CASSLDLSGEQETQYF. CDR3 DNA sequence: TGTGCCAGCAGCTTAGACCTTAGCGGGGAGCAAGAGACCCAGTACTTC.

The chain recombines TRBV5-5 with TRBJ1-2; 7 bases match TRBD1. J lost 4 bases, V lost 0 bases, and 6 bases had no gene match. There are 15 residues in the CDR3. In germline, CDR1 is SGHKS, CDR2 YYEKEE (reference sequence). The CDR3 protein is CASSLAVGGGYGYTF. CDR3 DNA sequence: TGTGCCAGCAGCTTGGCTGTAGGGGGCGGCTATGGCTACACCTTC.

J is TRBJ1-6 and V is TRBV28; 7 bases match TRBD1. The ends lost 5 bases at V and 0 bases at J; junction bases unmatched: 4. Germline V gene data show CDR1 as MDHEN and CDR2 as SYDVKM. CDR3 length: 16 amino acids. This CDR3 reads CASSQGQSSYNSPLHF. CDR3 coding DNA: TGTGCCAGCAGTCAGGGACAGAGCTCCTATAATTCACCCCTCCACTTT.

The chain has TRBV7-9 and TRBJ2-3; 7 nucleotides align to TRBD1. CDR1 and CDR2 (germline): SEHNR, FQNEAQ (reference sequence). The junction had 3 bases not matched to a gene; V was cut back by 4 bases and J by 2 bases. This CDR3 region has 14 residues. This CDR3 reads CASSWDRNTDTQYF. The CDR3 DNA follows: TGTGCCAGCAGCTGGGACAGAAACACAGATACGCAGTATTTT.

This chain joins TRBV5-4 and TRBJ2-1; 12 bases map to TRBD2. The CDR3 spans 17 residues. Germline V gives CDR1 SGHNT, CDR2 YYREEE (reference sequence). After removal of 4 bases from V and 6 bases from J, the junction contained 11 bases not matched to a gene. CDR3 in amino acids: CASSPSGGAGRANEQFF. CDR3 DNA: TGTGCCAGCAGCCCTAGCGGGGGGGCCGGACGGGCCAATGAGCAGTTCTTC. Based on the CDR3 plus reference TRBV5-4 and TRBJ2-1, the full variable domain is ETGVTQSPTHLIKTRGQQVTLRCSSQSGHNTVSWYQQALGQGPQFIFQYYREEENGRGNFPPRFSGLQFPNYSSELNVNALELDDSALYLCASSPSGGAGRANEQFFGPGTRLTVL.

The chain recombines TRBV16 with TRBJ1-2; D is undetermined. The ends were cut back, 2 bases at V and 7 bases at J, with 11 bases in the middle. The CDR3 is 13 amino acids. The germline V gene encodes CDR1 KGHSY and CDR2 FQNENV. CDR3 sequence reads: CASSQEMAGGYTF. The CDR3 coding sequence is TGTGCCAGCAGCCAAGAAATGGCAGGTGGCTACACCTTC.

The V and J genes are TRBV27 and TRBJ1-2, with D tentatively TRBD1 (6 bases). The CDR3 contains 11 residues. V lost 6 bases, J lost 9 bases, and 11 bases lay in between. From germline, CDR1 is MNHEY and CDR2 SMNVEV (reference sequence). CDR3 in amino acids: CASRYRASYTF. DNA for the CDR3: TGTGCCAGCAGGTACAGGGCGAGCTACACCTTC.

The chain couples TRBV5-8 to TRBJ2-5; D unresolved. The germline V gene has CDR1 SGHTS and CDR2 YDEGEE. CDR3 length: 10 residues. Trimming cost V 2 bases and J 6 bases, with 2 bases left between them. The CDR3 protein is CASSFKTQYF. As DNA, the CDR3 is TGTGCCAGCAGCTTCAAGACCCAGTACTTC.

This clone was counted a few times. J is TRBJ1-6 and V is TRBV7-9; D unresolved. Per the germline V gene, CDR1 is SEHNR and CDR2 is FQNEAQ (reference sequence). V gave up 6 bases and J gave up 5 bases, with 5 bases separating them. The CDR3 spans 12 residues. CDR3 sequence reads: CASRLDNSPLHF. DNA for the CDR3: TGTGCCAGCAGACTAGATAATTCACCCCTCCACTTT. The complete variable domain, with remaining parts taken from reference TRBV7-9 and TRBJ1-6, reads DTGVSQNPRHKITKRGQNVTFRCDPISEHNRLYWYRQTLGQGPEFLTYFQNEAQLEKSRLLSDRFSAERPKGSFSTLEIQRTEQGDSAMYLCASRLDNSPLHFGNGTRLTVT.

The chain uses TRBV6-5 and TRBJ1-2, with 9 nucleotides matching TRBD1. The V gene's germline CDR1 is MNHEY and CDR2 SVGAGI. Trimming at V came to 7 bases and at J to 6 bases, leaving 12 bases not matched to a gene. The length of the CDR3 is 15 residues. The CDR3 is CASTKTPGQGHGYTF. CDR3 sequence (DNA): TGTGCCAGCACTAAGACTCCGGGACAGGGACATGGCTACACCTTC.

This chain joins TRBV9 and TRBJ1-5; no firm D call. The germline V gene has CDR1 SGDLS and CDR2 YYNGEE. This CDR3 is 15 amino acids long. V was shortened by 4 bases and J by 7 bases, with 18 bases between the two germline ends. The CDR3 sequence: CASSLEGGPMQPQHF. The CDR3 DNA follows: TGTGCCAGCAGCCTGGAGGGAGGGCCAATGCAGCCCCAGCATTTT.